This entry concerns a single T cell receptor beta chain. Germline loops: CDR1 SGHVS, CDR2 FQNEAQ. This CDR3 contains 14 residues. V lost 4 bases, J lost 5 bases, and 9 bases lay in between. The data were produced by immunoSEQ multiplex PCR, yet TCRdb's version contains in-frame clones alone and is incomplete. The table has 200,000 to 250,000 clones, 85% to 95% seen once. The sample is drawn from a study of control samples from healthy donors and cancer patients. This chain uses TRBV7-8 with TRBJ1-6; D is unclear. The clonotype comes from a man between 45 and 60 years old in good health. Sequencing was done on a sample of blood. CDR3 loop: CASSWSDDNSPLHF. The CDR3, as DNA: TGTGCCAGCAGCTGGTCGGACGATAATTCACCCCTCCACTTT.